This T cell receptor beta chain was sequenced in a study of neoadjuvant nivolumab and ipilimumab in lung cancer. Whole-study findings and limits: Only two of four nivolumab-treated tumors gained richness and clonality by surgery. TCR richness and clonality were higher in tumors than adjacent uninvolved lung.

This clone was counted only a few times. Its antigen is unidentified. V gave up 3 bases and J gave up 4 bases, with 12 bases separating them. This CDR3 has 14 residues. The germline V gene has CDR1 PRHDT and CDR2 FYEKMQ (reference sequence). The data were produced by immunoSEQ multiplex PCR, yet TCRdb's version contains in-frame clones alone and is incomplete. The sample lists approximately 4,000 clones, 77% occurring once. The source was adjacent normal lung tissue, collected after neoadjuvant nivolumab, alone or with ipilimumab, at or shortly before surgery. The V and J genes are TRBV13 and TRBJ1-2; TRBD1 is a possible D gene (6 bases). The receptor's source is an adult with non-small cell lung cancer. CDR3 amino acids: CASSFRGLGYGYTF. CDR3 nucleotides: TGTGCCAGCAGCTTCAGGGGCCTAGGCTATGGCTACACCTTC.